This TCR beta chain was captured by sequencing in a study of PD-1 blockade in classical Hodgkin lymphoma. Points from the study as a whole: Complete responders had baseline diversity similar to newly diagnosed patients.

Exposure to brentuximab vedotin varied, and each patient had relapsed following autologous stem cell transplantation. Germline assignment: CDR1 SEHNR and CDR2 FQNEAQ (reference sequence). CDR3 length equals 15 residues. With 4 bases removed from V and 6 bases from J, the gap between germline ends came to 15 bases. The data were produced by immunoSEQ multiplex PCR, yet TCRdb's version contains in-frame clones alone and is incomplete. The sample has over 25,000 clones; about 76% are singletons. On this clone itself: Its specificity is not known.

Sequences were derived from peripheral blood mononuclear cells (PBMCs), sampled before the second cycle of nivolumab. This TCR derives from a human donor with classical Hodgkin lymphoma. This chain uses TRBV7-9 with TRBJ2-2; tentative D call: TRBD1 (5 bases). This CDR3 is CASSSRPLGAGELFF. The CDR3, as DNA: TGTGCCAGCAGCTCTAGGCCCCTAGGGGCCGGGGAGCTGTTTTTT.